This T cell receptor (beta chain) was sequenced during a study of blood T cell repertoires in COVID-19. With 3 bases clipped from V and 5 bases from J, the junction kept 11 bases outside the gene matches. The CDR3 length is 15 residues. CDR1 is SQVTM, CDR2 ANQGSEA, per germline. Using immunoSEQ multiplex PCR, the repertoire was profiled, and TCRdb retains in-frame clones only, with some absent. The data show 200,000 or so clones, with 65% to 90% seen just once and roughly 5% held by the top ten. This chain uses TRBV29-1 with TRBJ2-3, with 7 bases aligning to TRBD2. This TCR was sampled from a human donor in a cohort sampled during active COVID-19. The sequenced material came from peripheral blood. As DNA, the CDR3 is TGCAGCGTTGAGGCAACGGGCGGGGGTGTAGATACGCAGTATTTT. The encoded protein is CSVEATGGGVDTQYF.